This T cell receptor beta chain was recorded in a study of early T cells in non-severe SARS-CoV-2 infection. The study's findings and limits: A preference for anti-spike CD8 responses marked VDJdb matching, which missed private and CD4 specificities.

cDNA molecules, individually, were tagged with unique molecular identifiers. From the 5' RACE reads, TCRdb called clonotypes with MiXCR, one entry per CDR3 protein. Of around 53,000 distinct CDR3 sequences in the sample, approximately 8.1% were seen once. Turning to this clonotype: Its antigen is not identified.

The CDR3 sequence is 15 residues long. Germline V lookup: CDR1 SEHNR, CDR2 FQNEAQ (reference sequence). Trimming stripped 0 bases from V and 2 bases from J, with 9 bases between. This clonotype was obtained from an adult who was a healthcare worker with PCR-confirmed SARS-CoV-2 infection or an uninfected control (not recorded which). Input material: whole blood. The V and J genes are TRBV7-9 and TRBJ2-3; the D is unclear. CDR3 DNA: TGTGCCAGCAGCTTAGCTGTCTTGCCCACAGATACGCAGTATTTT. It specifies CASSLAVLPTDTQYF.